This TCR beta chain was identified in a study of cytomegalovirus exposure and HLA in healthy donors. PCR used 60 Vbeta primers and 13 Jbeta primers. Libraries were prepared by immunoSEQ multiplex PCR; TCRdb keeps only in-frame clonotypes and omits some of them. This sample has under 170,000 clones, with around 74% found just once. In its sample, this clone was seen once. Sequences were obtained from PBMCs. This TCR was recovered from a man in his fifties in good health and CMV-seropositive.

The CDR3 region has the DNA TGTGCCAGCAGCCAGACAGTGTTCTATGGCTACACCTTC. Its protein is CASSQTVFYGYTF. V and J are TRBV6-1 and TRBJ1-2, with a tentative D call TRBD1 (5 bases). Trimming cost V 6 bases and J 4 bases, with 12 bases left between them. In germline, CDR1 is MNHNS, CDR2 SASEGT. The CDR3 totals 13 residues.